Below are 16 T cell receptor beta chains sequenced from a single sample in a study of OX40 agonist ivuxolimab in advanced cancers. Repertoires were generated with immunoSEQ multiplex PCR, while TCRdb's copy carries only in-frame clones and drops some. The data hold about 83,000 clones, with around four fifths observed a single time. This material consisted of CD4+ or CD8+ T cells sorted from blood, taken in a trial of the OX40 agonist ivuxolimab. The source of these receptors is an adult with an advanced solid tumor such as melanoma, head and neck, liver or kidney cancer.

The chain links TRBV4-2 to TRBJ2-3, with D unclear. V lost 1 base to trimming and J lost 6 bases, with 11 bases between them. CDR1 and CDR2 from the germline V gene are LGHNA and YNFKEQ. CDR3 length: 14 residues. DNA for the CDR3: TGTGCCAGCAGCCAAGCCCTAGTCGGGGATACGCAGTATTTT. Its protein product is CASSQALVGDTQYF.

The V gene is TRBV15, the J gene TRBJ1-2; 9 bases match TRBD1. The germline gives CDR1 LNHNV, CDR2 YYDKDF (reference sequence). The CDR3 runs to 14 residues. V was pared by 7 bases and J by 5 bases, with 8 bases of the junction left unmatched. The DNA for the CDR3 is TGTGCCACCACTCTCGACAGGGGGAGGTATGGCTACACCTTC. This translates into CATTLDRGRYGYTF.

This rearrangement joins TRBV4-3 to TRBJ1-2; D call uncertain. Looked up from germline, CDR1 is LGHNA and CDR2 is YSLEER. The CDR3 is 16 amino acids. V was clipped by 1 base and J by 6 bases, with 18 bases between them. The CDR3 DNA sequence: TGCGCCAGCAGCCAAGGTACCGTCGGTCGGGTACATGGCTACACCTTC. It encodes CASSQGTVGRVHGYTF.

Concerning this clone: A junction boundary mismatches the germline segment, possibly from a read error. The chain links TRBV28 to TRBJ1-1; weak D call: TRBD1 (5 bases). The CDR3 length is 13 residues. Per germline, CDR1 MDHEN and CDR2 SYDVKM. The CDR3 nucleotides read TGTGCCAGCACTCCTAGACGGGGGAGGGCCGAAGCGTTT. Protein: CASTPRRGRAEAF.

This chain links TRBV28 with TRBJ1-5; D not certain. Trimming cost V 10 bases and J 7 bases, with 23 bases left between them. The germline V gene encodes CDR1 MDHEN and CDR2 SYDVKM. The CDR3 contains 15 residues. CDR3 bases: TGTGCCATCGAGACAACCCCTGGGGTCGGCCAGCCCCAGCATTTT. Translating gives CAIETTPGVGQPQHF. Together with reference TRBV28 and TRBJ1-5, the CDR3 gives the full variable domain: DVKVTQSSRYLVKRTGEKVFLECVQDMDHENMFWYRQDPGLGLRLIYFSYDVKMKEKGDIPEGYSVSREKKERFSLILESASTNQTSMYLCAIETTPGVGQPQHFGDGTRLSIL.

The chain has TRBV28 and TRBJ2-7, with D possibly called TRBD1 or TRBD2 (5 bases each). Deletions cut 4 bases from V and 5 bases from J, with 21 bases between. This CDR3 comprises 16 residues. Germline V lookup: CDR1 MDHEN, CDR2 SYDVKM. CDR3 nucleotide sequence: TGTGCCAGCAGTTACGGGGTGTGGGGCCGGGAACACGAGCAGTACTTC. This gives the protein CASSYGVWGREHEQYF.

The V and J genes are TRBV7-2 and TRBJ2-7, with D unresolved. CDR1 and CDR2 from the germline V gene are SGHTA and FQGNSA. The CDR3 loop spans 16 amino acids. Between the trimmed V and J ends, which lost 5 bases and 4 bases, there was a span of 21 bases. CDR3 DNA: TGTGCCAGCAGCGGTCCTAGGCCGGCCTCCGGATACGAGCAGTACTTC. Translated, it gives CASSGPRPASGYEQYF.

This sequence joins TRBV6-1 and TRBJ2-4; D remains unclear. V lost 6 bases and J lost 5, with 5 bases in between. The CDR3 is 11 amino acids. CDR1 MNHNS and CDR2 SASEGT come from the germline V gene. CDR3: CASRIENIQYF. The CDR3 nucleotides read TGTGCCAGCAGGATCGAAAACATTCAGTACTTC.

The V gene is TRBV5-1, the J gene TRBJ2-1; tentative D call: TRBD1 (5 bases). Germline V lookup: CDR1 SGHRS, CDR2 YFSETQ. This CDR3 comprises 15 residues. The ends were cut back, 1 base at V and 4 bases at J, with 12 bases in the middle. The chain's CDR3 is CASSLRRVEYNEQFF. For the CDR3, the DNA is TGCGCCAGCAGCTTGCGCAGGGTTGAATACAATGAGCAGTTCTTC.

This clone has only a few counts. The chain carries TRBV29-1 and TRBJ2-3; D is perhaps TRBD1 or TRBD2 (5 bases each). V dropped 6 bases and J dropped 7 bases, with 17 bases sitting between them. This CDR3 has 13 amino acids. In germline, CDR1 is SQVTM, CDR2 ANQGSEA. CDR3 DNA: TGCAGCGTGGGGCTCACCCCGGGAAATACGCAGTATTTT. Amino acids: CSVGLTPGNTQYF.

The J gene is TRBJ1-2, the V gene TRBV27; D gene unclear. V was clipped by 4 bases and J by 6 bases, with 15 bases between them. The CDR3 spans 14 residues. Per germline, CDR1 MNHEY and CDR2 SMNVEV (reference sequence). As DNA, the CDR3 is TGTGCCAGCAGTTCATATTCCTACGGGAATGGCTACACCTTC. Its protein product is CASSSYSYGNGYTF.

The V and J genes are TRBV11-2 and TRBJ1-5; D remains ambiguous. V lost 3 bases and J lost 1, with 4 bases in between. The length of the CDR3 is 13 residues. Germline CDR1 reads SGHAT; CDR2 reads FQNNGV. The CDR3 loop reads CASSLHSNQPQHF. DNA for the CDR3: TGTGCCAGCAGCTTGCACAGCAATCAGCCCCAGCATTTT. The full variable domain, its missing parts supplied by reference TRBV11-2 and TRBJ1-5, is EAGVAQSPRYKIIEKRQSVAFWCNPISGHATLYWYQQILGQGPKLLIQFQNNGVVDDSQLPKDRFSAERLKGVDSTLKIQPAKLEDSAVYLCASSLHSNQPQHFGDGTRLSIL.

This clone has a single count. This sequence joins TRBV28 and TRBJ2-7; D possibly corresponds to TRBD1 (5 bases). Germline values: CDR1 MDHEN, CDR2 SYDVKM. V gave up 10 bases and J gave up 3 bases, with 19 bases separating them. The CDR3 is made up of 14 amino acids. CDR3 loop: CAIADLDTHYEQYF. For the CDR3, the DNA is TGTGCCATCGCAGATTTGGACACTCACTACGAGCAGTACTTC.

The rearrangement uses TRBV6-5 and TRBJ1-1; D call uncertain. Germline assignment: CDR1 MNHEY and CDR2 SVGAGI. The CDR3 is 14 residues long. V was clipped by 2 bases and J by 2 bases, with 9 bases between them. The CDR3 DNA follows: TGTGCCAGCAGTTACACCTCCTACAACACTGAAGCTTTCTTT. Amino acids: CASSYTSYNTEAFF.

V is TRBV2 and J is TRBJ1-2, with a possible D match to TRBD1 (6 bases). CDR3 length equals 15 residues. The V gene lost 4 bases and the J gene lost 0 bases, with 12 bases spanning the gap. Per germline, CDR1 SNHLY and CDR2 FYNNEI. The CDR3 bases are TGTGCCAGCAGTGCTGGACAGCCACCTAACTATGGCTACACCTTC. This encodes CASSAGQPPNYGYTF.

The chain recombines TRBV15 with TRBJ2-6; D is uncertain. V lost 0 bases to trimming and J lost 0 bases, with 3 bases between them. The CDR3 length is 15 residues. The germline CDR1 and CDR2 sequences are LNHNV and YYDKDF (reference sequence). CDR3 coding DNA: TGTGCCACCAGCAGAGATGGCTCTGGGGCCAACGTCCTGACTTTC. Its protein is CATSRDGSGANVLTF. The complete variable domain, with remaining parts taken from reference TRBV15 and TRBJ2-6, reads DAMVIQNPRYQVTQFGKPVTLSCSQTLNHNVMYWYQQKSSQAPKLLFHYYDKDFNNEADTPDNFQSRRPNTSFCFLDIRSPGLGDTAMYLCATSRDGSGANVLTFGAGSRLTVL.